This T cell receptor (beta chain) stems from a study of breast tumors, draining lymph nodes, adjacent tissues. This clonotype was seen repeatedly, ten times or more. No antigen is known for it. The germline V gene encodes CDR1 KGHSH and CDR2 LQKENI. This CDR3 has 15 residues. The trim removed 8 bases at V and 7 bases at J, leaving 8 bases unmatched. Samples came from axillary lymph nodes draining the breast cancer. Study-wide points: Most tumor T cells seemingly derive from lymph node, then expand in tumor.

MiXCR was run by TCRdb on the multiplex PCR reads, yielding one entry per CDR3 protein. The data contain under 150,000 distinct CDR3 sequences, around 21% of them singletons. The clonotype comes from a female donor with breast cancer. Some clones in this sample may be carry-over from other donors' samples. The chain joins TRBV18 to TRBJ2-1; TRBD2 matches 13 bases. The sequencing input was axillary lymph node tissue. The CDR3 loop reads CASSAGLAGVNEQFF. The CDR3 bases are TGTGCCAGCAGCGCCGGACTAGCGGGAGTGAATGAGCAGTTCTTC.